By proportion, the clone carrying this TCR beta chain is large. The antigen is unknown. A modified ARM-PCR protocol with three rounds of nested PCR amplified TCRbeta. TCRdb processed the multiplex PCR reads anew with MiXCR; each CDR3 protein has one entry. The sample consists of around 74,000 distinct CDR3 sequences, around 70% of them appearing once. Germline V gene sequence: CDR1 MNHNS, CDR2 SASEGT. The CDR3 runs to 13 residues. V shed 5 bases and J shed 8 bases, with 13 bases lying between them. The data stem from a study of tumor and adjacent non-tumor tissue in lung cancer. Overall study: The cohort had about twelve adenocarcinoma, 2 squamous cell and 1 small cell patients. Patients were aged about 30 to 76, fewer than twelve men and 5 women, stage I to III. Findings and limits, study-wide: Tumor repertoires had a smaller top 100 clone share than normal lung.

The template was RNA from unsorted bulk tissue. The chain is built from TRBV6-1 and TRBJ2-1; TRBD1 is a possible D gene (5 bases). This sequence was found in a woman in her seventies with non-small cell lung cancer. Material for sequencing was lung tumor tissue. The CDR3 sequence is CASSSRGWDEQFF. CDR3 in DNA: TGTGCCAGCAGTTCAAGGGGATGGGATGAGCAGTTCTTC.